The entry below gives a single T cell receptor (beta chain) sequence along with its context. Its antigen is undetermined. V lost 5 bases to trimming and J lost 5 bases; unmatched junction nucleotides: 7. This CDR3 is built from 14 residues. The V gene's germline CDR1 is MNHEY and CDR2 SMNVEV (reference sequence). The sample is drawn from a study of cytomegalovirus exposure and HLA in healthy donors. Study-wide points: A later analysis appeared to link common viral pathogens to several of the most significant clusters.

Primers for the PCR totalled 60 Vbeta and 13 Jbeta. Clones were sequenced by immunoSEQ multiplex PCR, and TCRdb holds only the in-frame ones, with some missing. The sample holds around 100,000 clones; roughly a tenth are singletons and the top ten take less than 6%. V gene TRBV27 combines with J gene TRBJ1-1, with 8 bases lining up with TRBD1. Sequenced material: PBMCs. This receptor was identified in a man aged 40-50 years in good health and CMV-seropositive. CDR3 bases: TGTGCCAGCAGTAGAACGGACAGGGAGACTGAAGCTTTCTTT. Its translation: CASSRTDRETEAFF.